Listed below are T cell receptor beta chains from one sample, sequenced in a study of blood T cell repertoires in COVID-19. Data came from immunoSEQ multiplex PCR; TCRdb stores just in-frame clones and leaves some out. The repertoire includes some 400,000 clones, about 90% of them detected once, and 1.5% to 2% sits in the top ten. What was sequenced was PBMCs or T cells enriched from blood (not recorded which). All receptors derive from a woman in her 30s who had recovered from COVID-19. Both conserved end residues are part of each CDR3. Fields, in order: clone size, V gene, J gene, D gene, CDR3 DNA, CDR3 protein. D genes are given only for firm matches. Only some rows state a clone size, as once, few, many or a class for expanded clones.

-	TRBV19	TRBJ2-1	TRBD2	TGTGCCAGTAGTATACGGAGCGGGGGGGCCGATGAGCAGTTCTTC	CASSIRSGGADEQFF
once	TRBV29-1	TRBJ2-5	-	TGCAGCGTTGAGGGTACAGGCCAAGAGACCCAGTACTTC	CSVEGTGQETQYF
-	TRBV24-1	TRBJ2-2	TRBD2	TGTGCCACCAGTGACCCCATTCTAGCGGGAGAAGTCGGCGGGGAGCTGTTTTTT	CATSDPILAGEVGGELFF
-	TRBV19	TRBJ1-4	-	TGTGCCAGTAGTACGCTGAACAACCCGGAGGAAAAACTGTTTTTT	CASSTLNNPEEKLFF
-	TRBV19	TRBJ1-1	TRBD1	TGTGCCAGTAGTATCGGGCCGGGACAGGGTCATACTGAAGCTTTCTTT	CASSIGPGQGHTEAFF
-	TRBV24-1	TRBJ2-2	TRBD1	TGTGCCACCAGTGATTCAGACAGGGGGCGCGTCGGGGAGCTGTTTTTT	CATSDSDRGRVGELFF
-	TRBV30	TRBJ2-1	-	TGTGCCCACGAGGTGGGGGCTAGCTCCTACAATGAGCAGTTCTTC	CAHEVGASSYNEQFF
-	TRBV2	TRBJ1-5	-	TGTGCCAGCACCCCAGAAATACGCAATCAGCCCCAGCATTTT	CASTPEIRNQPQHF
-	TRBV7-3	TRBJ2-5	-	TGTGCCAGCAGCCAAGGCGGGATCCAAGAGACCCAGTACTTC	CASSQGGIQETQYF
-	TRBV11-3	TRBJ1-1	-	TGTGCCAGCAGCTTAGACAGGGTAAATACTGAAGCTTTCTTT	CASSLDRVNTEAFF
-	TRBV24-1	TRBJ1-5	-	TGTGCCACCAGTGGTGGGGCCATGAGCAATCAGCCCCAGCATTTT	CATSGGAMSNQPQHF
few	TRBV9	TRBJ2-1	-	TGTGCCAGCAGCGTAACGCCTAGGGAGGCTGAGCAGTTCTTC	CASSVTPREAEQFF
-	TRBV2	TRBJ1-3	TRBD1	TGTGCCAGCAGAGATCCGGGACAGGGTTACACCATATATTTT	CASRDPGQGYTIYF
-	TRBV6-5	TRBJ1-1	-	TGTGCCACCTTTTCGAACACTGAAGCTTTCTTT	CATFSNTEAFF
-	TRBV7-7	TRBJ2-3	-	TGTGCTAGCAGCTTAGGCAGTACCACAGATACGCAGTATTTT	CASSLGSTTDTQYF
-	TRBV30	TRBJ1-2	-	TGTGCCTGGTCCAGGGCGCTCGGCTATGGCTACACCTTC	CAWSRALGYGYTF
-	TRBV28	TRBJ2-7	TRBD1	TGTGCCAGCAGTTTCCGGGACAGGGAACGGGTTGAGCAGTACTTC	CASSFRDRERVEQYF
-	TRBV5-1	TRBJ1-1	-	TGCGCCAGCAGCTTGGGTTTCGGGGGCACTGAAGCTTTCTTT	CASSLGFGGTEAFF
-	TRBV7-3	TRBJ1-2	-	TGTGCCAGCAGCTTAGAGCCTTCCGTCTATGGCTACACCTTC	CASSLEPSVYGYTF
-	TRBV7-3	TRBJ1-1	-	TGTGCCAGCAGCCCGAACGTAAGGGGCACTGAAGCTTTCTTT	CASSPNVRGTEAFF
-	TRBV28	TRBJ1-4	-	TGTGCCAGCAGCTCCCCTGAGGGAAGGGAAGAAAAACTGTTTTTT	CASSSPEGREEKLFF
-	TRBV19	TRBJ1-4	-	TGTGCCAGTAATCCCCGGGGAGCCTATAATGAAAAACTGTTTTTT	CASNPRGAYNEKLFF
-	TRBV9	TRBJ2-1	TRBD2	TGTGCCAGCAGCGGGATCGGGGGGGCCGGGAATGAGCAGTTCTTC	CASSGIGGAGNEQFF
-	TRBV6-5	TRBJ2-7	-	TGTGCCAGCAGTCGTAATAGCGGTGGGGAGTACTTC	CASSRNSGGEYF
-	TRBV7-3	TRBJ1-5	TRBD1	TGTGCCAGCAGCTCGACAGGGAATCAGCCCCAGCATTTT	CASSSTGNQPQHF
-	TRBV3-1/TRBV3-2	TRBJ1-1	-	TGTGCCAGCAGCCAAGTATGGGGGGGGATGAACACTGAAGCTTTCTTT	CASSQVWGGMNTEAFF
-	TRBV15	TRBJ2-3	-	TGTGCCACCAGCAGTGCCACGGCAGATACGCAGTATTTT	CATSSATADTQYF
-	TRBV7-9	TRBJ1-2	-	TGTGCCAGCAGCTCAGCGACAATTAACTATGGCTACACCTTC	CASSSATINYGYTF